The 24 T cell receptor beta chains listed next were all sequenced from one sample in a study of HIV-infected patients and healthy controls. A single record per CDR3 protein comes from TCRdb applying MiXCR to the 5' RACE reads. The table records tens of thousands of distinct CDR3 sequences, about a sixth of them present only once. Sequencing input: CD4+ T cells from blood. These TCRs come from a human donor in good health.

In this sample, this clonotype turned up a few times. The V and J genes are TRBV12-3 or TRBV12-4 and TRBJ2-2; possible D gene TRBD2, 6 bases. This CDR3 region has 16 residues. V lost 6 bases and J 3 bases, leaving 17 bases between the germline ends. CDR3 nucleotide sequence: TGTGCCAGCAGCCCCACCGGGAGTGGTTACACCGGGGAGCTGTTTTTT. This encodes CASSPTGSGYTGELFF.

This clonotype was observed at least ten times. V and J are TRBV18 and TRBJ1-5; D not certain. V was cut by 5 bases and J by 4 bases, with 9 bases left in between. The CDR3 consists of 13 residues. CDR1 is KGHSH, CDR2 LQKENI, per germline. CDR3 residues: CASSAMENQPQHF. For the CDR3, the DNA is TGTGCCAGCTCAGCCATGGAGAATCAGCCCCAGCATTTT.

This clonotype was detected only a few times. The chain uses TRBV7-3 and TRBJ2-1; TRBD2 agrees at 8 bases. The CDR3 contains 16 residues. V lost 3 bases and J lost 3; bases outside the gene matches: 7. From germline, CDR1 is SGHTA and CDR2 FQGTGA. The CDR3 DNA reads TGTGCCAGCAGCTTCCGAGCGGGAGAGGGCTACAATGAGCAGTTCTTC. The encoded protein is CASSFRAGEGYNEQFF.

The chain combines TRBV7-2 with TRBJ2-1; TRBD2 matches 8 bases. Germline V CDR1 and CDR2: SGHTA, FQGNSA. This CDR3 contains 20 residues. V gave up 2 bases and J gave up 0 bases; unmatched junction bases: 15. The CDR3 DNA is TGTGCCAGCAGCTTAAGAATACCTAACAGCGGGGGACGCTCCTACAATGAGCAGTTCTTC. Its translation: CASSLRIPNSGGRSYNEQFF.

There are a few counts of this clonotype. The V gene is TRBV19, the J gene TRBJ2-4, with D possibly matching TRBD2 (6 bases). Trimming took off 6 bases at V and 0 bases at J, with 12 bases between the two ends. The CDR3 contains 15 residues. Germline values: CDR1 LNHDA, CDR2 SQIVND (reference sequence). The CDR3: CASRGGGIAKNIQYF. The DNA for the CDR3 is TGTGCCAGTAGAGGTGGCGGGATAGCCAAAAACATTCAGTACTTC. Supplemented by reference TRBV19 and TRBJ2-4, the full variable domain reads DGGITQSPKYLFRKEGQNVTLSCEQNLNHDAMYWYRQDPGQGLRLIYYSQIVNDFQKGDIAEGYSVSREKKESFPLTVTSAQKNPTAFYLCASRGGGIAKNIQYFGAGTRLSVL.

V usage is TRBV7-8 and J usage is TRBJ1-1, with 8 positions matching TRBD1. The CDR3 loop spans 14 amino acids. Germline V gives CDR1 SGHVS, CDR2 FQNEAQ. J was trimmed by 4 bases and V by 5 bases; bases with no gene match: 6. CDR3 DNA: TGTGCCAGCAGCCCACGAACAGGGGGCACTGAAGCTTTCTTT. Residues: CASSPRTGGTEAFF. Full variable domain (outside the CDR3, taken from reference TRBV7-8 and TRBJ1-1): GAGVSQSPRYKVAKRGQDVALRCDPISGHVSLFWYQQALGQGPEFLTYFQNEAQLDKSGLPSDRFFAERPEGSVSTLKIQRTQQEDSAVYLCASSPRTGGTEAFFGQGTRLTVV.

The V gene is TRBV5-5, the J gene TRBJ2-7; possible D gene TRBD1, 5 bases. CDR3 length: 13 amino acids. CDR1 and CDR2 (germline): SGHKS, YYEKEE (reference sequence). V lost 2 bases and J 3 bases, leaving 9 bases between the germline ends. CDR3 in amino acids: CASSFQGYYEQYF. In nucleotides, the CDR3 is TGTGCCAGCAGCTTCCAGGGCTACTACGAGCAGTACTTC.

This clonotype was counted between two and nine times. The V gene is TRBV7-9, the J gene TRBJ2-7; 7 bases align to TRBD1. The CDR3 runs to 14 residues. Per the germline V gene, CDR1 is SEHNR and CDR2 is FQNEAQ (reference sequence). V was clipped by 3 bases and J by 3 bases; unmatched bases: 5. The chain's CDR3 is CASSLSAGGYEQYF. CDR3 in DNA: TGTGCCAGCAGCTTGTCTGCAGGGGGCTACGAGCAGTACTTC.

This clonotype was seen at least ten times. The chain recombines TRBV6-2 or TRBV6-3 with TRBJ2-3; no definite D call. CDR1 is MNHEY and CDR2 is SVGEGT in the germline V gene. CDR3 length: 12 residues. The V gene lost 1 base and the J gene lost 2 bases, with 1 base spanning the gap. CDR3 sequence: CASSYYTDTQYF. CDR3 DNA sequence: TGTGCCAGCAGTTACTACACAGATACGCAGTATTTT.

This clonotype was detected only a few times. This chain links TRBV19 with TRBJ1-4; D is unclear. V lost 7 bases to trimming and J lost 8 bases, with 5 bases between them. The germline CDR1 and CDR2 sequences are LNHDA and SQIVND (reference sequence). CDR3 size: 10 residues. In DNA form, the CDR3 reads TGTGCCAGTAAGGGAGAAAAACTGTTTTTT. This translates into CASKGEKLFF.

V usage is TRBV6-6 and J usage is TRBJ2-7; possible D gene TRBD1, 5 bases. Trimming removed 2 bases from V and 4 bases from J, with 12 bases in between. CDR3 length: 14 residues. Germline V lookup: CDR1 MNHNY, CDR2 SVGAGI (reference sequence). CDR3 sequence reads: CASSYGQGRYEQYF. The CDR3 coding sequence is TGTGCCAGCAGTTACGGGCAGGGTCGATACGAGCAGTACTTC.

V is TRBV27 and J is TRBJ2-3; TRBD1 matches at 8 bases. Germline CDR1 reads MNHEY; CDR2 reads SMNVEV (reference sequence). The V and J ends lost 6 bases and 3 bases, in that order; junction bases with no gene match: 5. This CDR3 comprises 14 residues. CDR3 nucleotides: TGTGCCAGCAGACGGACAGGGAGGACAGATACGCAGTATTTT. Protein product: CASRRTGRTDTQYF.

A word on this clonotype: A junction boundary mismatches the germline segment, possibly from a read error. This rearrangement joins TRBV12-3 or TRBV12-4 to TRBJ2-3; D tentatively fits TRBD1 or TRBD2 (5 bases each). CDR3 length: 13 residues. The CDR3 loop is CASGLGETDTQYF. In DNA, the CDR3 is TGTGCCAGCGGTTTGGGGGAAACAGATACGCAGTATTTT.

This clonotype was counted ten times or more. The chain couples TRBV2 to TRBJ2-5, with D maybe TRBD2 (5 bases). V lost 8 bases and J lost 5, with 21 bases in between. CDR3 size: 15 residues. Germline V gene lookup returns CDR1 SNHLY and CDR2 FYNNEI. The CDR3: CASRPGRVQYETQYF. CDR3 DNA: TGTGCCAGCCGACCTGGGCGGGTGCAGTATGAGACCCAGTACTTC.

This rearrangement joins TRBV20-1 to TRBJ1-3; D gene uncertain. Germline-derived CDR1 and CDR2 are DFQATT and SNEGSKA (reference sequence). V shed 5 bases and J shed 7 bases, with 18 bases lying between them. This CDR3 is 14 amino acids long. The CDR3 spells CSAAVDIGRNTIYF. In DNA form, the CDR3 reads TGCAGTGCTGCAGTTGACATAGGAAGGAACACCATATATTTT.

The V call is TRBV9, the J call TRBJ1-1, with TRBD1 matching over 8 bases. V shed 3 bases, J shed 1 base, and the junction held 8 bases outside the gene matches. Germline V gives CDR1 SGDLS, CDR2 YYNGEE. The CDR3 sequence is 16 residues long. The CDR3 DNA reads TGTGCCAGCAGCGCCGGGACAGGATCCTCGAACACTGAAGCTTTCTTT. Residues: CASSAGTGSSNTEAFF.

The CDR3: CATLGRGGTEAFF. The DNA for the CDR3 is TGTGCCACTCTCGGCAGGGGAGGCACTGAAGCTTTCTTT. The chain links TRBV6-1 to TRBJ1-1; perhaps TRBD1 as D (6 bases). V shed 10 bases and J shed 4 bases, with 16 bases lying between them. There are 13 residues in the CDR3. Germline loops: CDR1 MNHNS, CDR2 SASEGT.

The chain recombines TRBV19 with TRBJ1-5; no clear D gene. The CDR3 sequence is 17 residues long. Germline values: CDR1 LNHDA, CDR2 SQIVND (reference sequence). V was cut by 3 bases and J by 1 base, with 16 bases left in between. The DNA for the CDR3 is TGTGCCAGTAGTATGGCCTGGCAGGCGTCGAGCAATCAGCCCCAGCATTTT. It codes for CASSMAWQASSNQPQHF.

In this sample, this clonotype turned up a few times. Here the CDR3 reads CSVVGGLGRTEAFF. CDR3 coding DNA: TGCAGCGTTGTCGGGGGGCTAGGGAGGACTGAAGCTTTCTTT. The chain couples TRBV29-1 to TRBJ1-1, with a tentative D call TRBD1 (6 bases). The germline gives CDR1 SQVTM, CDR2 ANQGSEA. The CDR3 contains 14 residues. V was pared by 4 bases and J by 5 bases, with 17 bases between.

The J gene is TRBJ2-3, the V gene TRBV5-1; tentative D call: TRBD2 (5 bases). This CDR3 region has 14 residues. The germline CDR1 and CDR2 sequences are SGHRS and YFSETQ. Trimming shortened V by 0 bases and J by 1 base, and 6 bases separated the two germline ends. The CDR3 bases are TGCGCCAGCAGCTTGGCGGAGGGCACAGATACGCAGTATTTT. Translated: CASSLAEGTDTQYF.

This clonotype was counted many times. V and J are TRBV20-1 and TRBJ1-6; D is ambiguous. Trimming shortened V by 0 bases and J by 0 bases, and 12 bases separated the two germline ends. This CDR3 spans 17 amino acids. Germline V CDR1 and CDR2: DFQATT, SNEGSKA (reference sequence). This CDR3 reads CSARDPSRSSYNSPLHF. DNA of the CDR3: TGCAGTGCTAGAGATCCTTCCAGGAGCTCCTATAATTCACCCCTCCACTTT.

This clonotype showed up many times. Sequence at one end of the junction differs from germline and may be a read error. The chain carries TRBV28 and TRBJ2-7; 7 positions match TRBD2. The CDR3 runs to 13 residues. Germline V gene lookup returns CDR1 MDHEN and CDR2 SYDVKM. CDR3 DNA: TGTGCCAGCAGCCCCCCGGCAGCGGGGAAGAGGCACTTC. Translation: CASSPPAAGKRHF.

This clonotype was detected ten times or more. The rearrangement uses TRBV10-3 and TRBJ2-1; D call uncertain. Germline loops: CDR1 ENHRY, CDR2 SYGVKD. Between the trimmed V and J ends, which lost 6 bases and 6 bases, there was a span of 9 bases. The CDR3 contains 12 residues. This CDR3 is CAIRVPGNEQFF. In DNA form, the CDR3 reads TGTGCCATCAGGGTTCCAGGCAATGAGCAGTTCTTC.

This sequence joins TRBV12-3 or TRBV12-4 and TRBJ1-6, with D uncertain. The germline V and J ends were trimmed by 5 bases and 6 bases, with 17 bases remaining between them. The CDR3 extends over 16 amino acids. The CDR3 DNA follows: TGTGCCAGCAGTCCGACCCACCCAGGCCGTAATTCACCCCTCCACTTT. Translation: CASSPTHPGRNSPLHF.